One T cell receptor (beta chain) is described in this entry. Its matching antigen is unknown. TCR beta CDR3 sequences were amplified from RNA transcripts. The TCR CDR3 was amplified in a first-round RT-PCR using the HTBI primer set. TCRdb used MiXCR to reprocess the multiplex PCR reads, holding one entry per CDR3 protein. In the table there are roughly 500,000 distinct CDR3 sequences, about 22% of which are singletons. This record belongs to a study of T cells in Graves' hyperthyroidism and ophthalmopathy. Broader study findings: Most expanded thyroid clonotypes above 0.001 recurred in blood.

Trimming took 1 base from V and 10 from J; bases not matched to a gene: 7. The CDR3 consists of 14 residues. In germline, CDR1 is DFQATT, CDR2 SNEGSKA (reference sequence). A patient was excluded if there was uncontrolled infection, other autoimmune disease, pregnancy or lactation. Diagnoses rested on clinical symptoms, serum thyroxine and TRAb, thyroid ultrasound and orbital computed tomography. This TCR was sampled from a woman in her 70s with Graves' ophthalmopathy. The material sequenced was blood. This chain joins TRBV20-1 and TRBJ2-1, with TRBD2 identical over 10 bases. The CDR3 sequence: CSARAPASGGEQFF. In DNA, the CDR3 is TGCAGTGCTAGAGCCCCAGCTAGCGGGGGAGAGCAGTTCTTC.